This TCR beta chain is drawn from a study of T-cell memory formation after mild COVID-19 (dated by TCRdb to the early 2020s). About the investigation overall: TCR sequence clusters from the two donors were largely donor specific. The cohort comprised two young, previously healthy adult volunteers, one female and one male. Longitudinal TCRalpha and TCRbeta repertoire sequencing tracked T-cell clones expanding and contracting after mild COVID-19 in a couple of donors.

PBMCs were isolated by Ficoll-Paque density gradient centrifugation. In its sample, this clonotype was seen a few times. The clone's antigen remains unknown. No qualities accompany the bases; no much larger clone lies one base away. The sequencer was an Illumina NovaSeq 6000. cDNA libraries for TCRalpha and TCRbeta were prepared by 5'RACE using constant-segment primers, with sample barcodes and unique molecular identifiers added. Trizol reagent was used to extract RNA from every sample. The libraries were amplified in two PCR steps, and the second step added a second sample barcode and Illumina TruSeq adapters. Libraries were sequenced on an Illumina NovaSeq with 2 x 150 bp paired-end reads. The original pipeline was this. With migec v1.2.7, reads were demultiplexed and then collapsed into UMI-guided consensus sequences. Using mixcr v2.1.11, UMI consensuses were aligned to TRA and TRB V and J templates and then assembled into clonotypes. Expanded or contracted clonotypes were those called significant by both edgeR and NoisET, with noise models trained on biological replicates. edgeR calls used a false discovery rate-adjusted p below 0.01 and a log2 fold-change threshold of 1. PCA with hierarchical clustering of max-normalized trajectories of the 1000 most abundant clonotypes was used as exploratory dynamics analysis. Separately sequenced CD4+ and CD8+ repertoires were used to assign a CD4 or CD8 phenotype to each responding clone. The public reads were quality trimmed at Q25 with fastp and then assembled into clones with MiXCR by TCRdb, keeping productive beta chains. When rows share a CDR3 protein, they turn into one entry using the most common DNA and genes. V and J calls and clone size were set by TCRdb, not the authors. This sample holds over 40,000 distinct CDR3 sequences; 12% were observed only once. The ten largest make up about 24% of the sample.

Overall results and qualifications from the work: The study included only a couple of mild cases, and larger cohorts that include severe cases with pre-infection samples were judged to be necessary. Contracting CD4+ clones appeared mostly in the CM and EM memory subsets, whereas CD8+ clones were enriched in EMRA. SARS-CoV-2 specificity was not confirmed for the second-wave clones peaking on day 37. The detection of some responding clones in pre-infection memory suggests that pre-existing cross-reactive memory T cells joined the SARS-CoV-2 response. Balanced CD4/CD8 phenotypes were observed for clones contracting from day 15 to 85, whereas a bias towards CD4+ was observed for a second wave of clones expanding from day 15 to 37.

From the cysteine through the phenylalanine, the CDR3 covers 15 amino acids. Only the CDR3 DNA stays, 45 bases, in frame from base 1. V loses 3 bases at its end and J loses 10 bases; junction bases beyond the gene matches: 7. Taken from the germline V gene, the CDR1 and CDR2 loops are SGHTA and FQGNSA. The V gene is TRBV7-2 and the J gene is TRBJ2-1, with 12 middle bases fitting TRBD2. The sample was PBMCs or a T cell subset sorted from them (not recorded which). The origin of this receptor is a man aged 18 to 30 who had mild COVID-19 (a few samples of this study predate the infection). The sample titles of this study are shuffled in the database, so cell type and time point are left out; the donor was told from shared clones. The CDR3 region reads CASSFGLAGPGEQFF. The bases read TGTGCCAGCAGCTTCGGACTAGCGGGGCCTGGGGAGCAGTTCTTC.